The clone carrying this TCR beta chain was seen only a few times. Its target is unknown. This sample is part of a study of CD8 T cells in ankylosing spondylitis. Study results and limitations: Ankylosing spondylitis blood appeared to carry a characteristic TCR beta motif of 7 or 8 highly homologous variants.

The CDR3 loop spans 12 amino acids. Looked up from germline, CDR1 is DFQATT and CDR2 is SNEGSKA (reference sequence). V lost 3 bases, J lost 5 bases, and 10 bases lay in between. TCRdb passed the 5' RACE reads through MiXCR, listing each CDR3 protein once. The sample gives 200,000 to 300,000 distinct CDR3 sequences, approximately 9% of which show up once; almost 7% is in the top ten. The V and J genes are TRBV20-1 and TRBJ2-5, with D possibly TRBD1 on 7 matching bases. The sequenced sample was blood, either unsorted or a sorted T cell fraction (not recorded which). This TCR was recovered from a male donor with ankylosing spondylitis or in good health (not recorded which). The CDR3 DNA follows: TGCAGTGCTAGCGCAGGGGGGGAGACCCAGTACTTC. It is translated as CSASAGGETQYF.